The present T cell receptor (beta chain) was sequenced within a study of Graves' ophthalmopathy and Graves' hyperthyroidism (dated by TCRdb to the late 2010s). Turning to the overall study: Peripheral blood was collected at initial diagnosis, before any treatment. The independent validation cohort included 18 to 20 hyperthyroidism patients plus 17 patients who later progressed from hyperthyroidism to ophthalmopathy. T-cell repertoires of thyroid tissue and blood were compared in over five hyperthyroidism patients. To tell Graves' ophthalmopathy apart from Graves' hyperthyroidism, and to predict which patients would progress to ophthalmopathy, the study relied on TCR beta repertoire signatures. In total, over 130 blood samples were TCR-sequenced: fewer than 50 ophthalmopathy, some 75 hyperthyroidism and approximately 17 hyperthyroidism-to-ophthalmopathy patients. A discovery set of 90 to 100 patients (around 44 ophthalmopathy, 60 or so stable hyperthyroidism) was enrolled to explore V-J signatures distinguishing ophthalmopathy from hyperthyroidism. Following sample collection, hyperthyroidism patients were given methimazole at a starting dose of 30 mg daily, and ophthalmopathy patients were given high-dose intravenous methylprednisolone. The 100 or so discovery patients were randomly split 7:3 into training and test sets. On the study overall, not on this receptor specifically: In validation, the model predicted ophthalmopathy progression with roughly 68% sensitivity and 72% to 80% specificity; roughly eleven predicted patients were CT-confirmed with GO in a median of approximately 6.2 months. Ophthalmopathy was separated from stable hyperthyroidism by the 13-signature model with just under 90% sensitivity and roughly 82% specificity in cross-validation and with 80%/75% in the test set. Among expanded thyroid clonotypes with frequency above 0.001, most also showed up in blood, which suggests that blood repertoires may reflect the thyroid immune response. Sample size was not predetermined statistically, and investigators were not blinded to group allocation.

The ophthalmopathy patients had moderately to severely active disease, with a Clinical Activity Score of 3 or higher, a NOSPECS grade of 4 or higher, and a disease duration of less than 3 months. Patients were excluded if they had other autoimmune diseases, uncontrolled infections, pregnancy or lactation. Clinical symptoms, serum thyroxine, TRAb, thyroid ultrasound and orbital computed tomography formed the basis of the diagnosis. Ficoll-Paque density gradient centrifugation was used to isolate PBMCs from 8.5 to 10 ml of fresh peripheral blood. Total RNA was extracted using Trizol reagent, and RNA quality was checked on an Agilent 2100 Bioanalyzer. This clonotype was detected many times. This clone's antigen is unknown. Base qualities are not provided; no much larger clone lies one nucleotide away. The germline V and J ends show losses of 2 bases and 5 bases respectively, and no gene match explains 4 bases of the junction. CDR1 SGHRS and CDR2 YFSETQ are derived from the germline V gene. The CDR3 starts with the cysteine, ends with the phenylalanine, and has 14 residues. CDR3 DNA only is kept here, 42 bases in frame from base 1.

For repertoire sequencing, the TCR beta CDR3 regions were amplified from RNA transcripts. The first round of RT-PCR was done with HTBI primers and the Qiagen OneStep RT-PCR kit, and was followed by a second round of multiplex PCR, then size selection and purification. Libraries were sequenced paired-end with 100 bp reads on an Illumina HiSeq2000. In the original analysis: SOAPnuke was used for read processing, and reads with adapters, uncalled bases, a mean Phred below 15, or no exact constant-primer or identifier match were discarded. COPE v1.2.5 was used to merge high-quality paired reads. Unique nucleotide sequences were defined as clonotypes and aligned to IMGT TRB V, D and J references using MiTCR v1.1. The analysis was limited to V-J combinations with a frequency above 0.0001, which together covered roughly 99% of the repertoires. For each V-J combination, a TCR clonal expansion and chaos score was defined as F50 clonal expansion divided by the chaos observed in the TCRdist matrix. Features were reduced by Welch's t-statistics and random forest to over ten V-J combinations, which fed a naive Bayes classifier. The Morisita-Horn index was used to measure how similar the thyroid and blood repertoires were. TCRdb's own reprocessing of the public reads used fastp at Q25 and MiXCR and kept productive beta chains. All rows with the same CDR3 protein become a single entry with the most common DNA and genes. The V and J calls come from TCRdb's annotation, not from the publication. In all, the sample holds hundreds of thousands of distinct CDR3 sequences, and approximately 15% of those were seen once. The biggest ten clones account for over 8% of the sample.

The sequence was collected from a woman aged 25 to 39 with Graves' ophthalmopathy. Donor details come from another sample of the same person, matched by shared clones. The chain employs TRBV5-1 and TRBJ1-1; 9 bases in the middle match TRBD1. Material for sequencing was blood. The DNA reads as follows: TGCGCCAGCAGCTTACAGGGGGCCGGTACTGAAGCTTTCTTT. The encoded protein is CASSLQGAGTEAFF.